The next 30 T cell receptor beta chains were all read from a single sample in a study of T cell responses to AZD1222 COVID-19 vaccine. Produced via immunoSEQ multiplex PCR; TCRdb's table is partial and in-frame only. This table holds some 250,000 clones, around 93% found once. Sequenced material: peripheral blood, taken 28 days after the second AZD1222 dose. These receptors were collected from an adult who received the AZD1222 COVID-19 vaccine.

The chain links TRBV7-2 to TRBJ2-1; 14 bases map to TRBD2. The junction had 9 bases not matched to a gene; V was cut back by 6 bases and J by 14 bases. Germline V CDR1 and CDR2: SGHTA, FQGNSA. The CDR3 is 14 amino acids. This chain's CDR3 is CASRQTSGGAFEFF. CDR3 nucleotides: TGTGCCAGCAGACAGACTAGCGGGGGGGCCTTTGAGTTCTTC.

Remarks on this clone: The sample has other DNA sequences that encode this CDR3 too. The chain combines TRBV15 with TRBJ2-7; unclear D gene. Germline-derived CDR1 and CDR2 are LNHNV and YYDKDF (reference sequence). The V end was cut by 0 bases, the J end by 2 bases, with 8 bases between. The CDR3 covers 14 residues. This CDR3 is CATSRDRATYEQYF. The CDR3 DNA follows: TGTGCCACCAGCAGAGATAGAGCAACCTACGAGCAGTACTTC.

This sequence joins TRBV7-9 and TRBJ1-1, with TRBD1 as a possible D gene (5 bases). Looked up from germline, CDR1 is SEHNR and CDR2 is FQNEAQ (reference sequence). Trimming took 5 bases from V and 9 from J, leaving 13 bases between them. The CDR3 length is 12 residues. CDR3 residues: CASSQRDSKAFF. CDR3 DNA: TGTGCCAGCAGCCAAAGAGACAGTAAAGCTTTCTTT.

A few counts support this clone. The V gene is TRBV2, the J gene TRBJ1-5; TRBD1 matches at 9 bases. Germline trimming cut 6 bases from V and 3 bases from J; bases unmatched to any gene: 9. The CDR3 contains 16 residues. Germline V gene lookup returns CDR1 SNHLY and CDR2 FYNNEI. CDR3 sequence (DNA): TGTGCCAGCAGCGGAAGACAGGGGGTCTACAATCAGCCCCAGCATTTT. This gives the protein CASSGRQGVYNQPQHF.

The chain joins TRBV29-1 to TRBJ1-2; 12 bases map to TRBD1. Trimming at V came to 3 bases and at J to 14 bases, leaving 7 bases not matched to a gene. The CDR3 runs to 12 residues. The germline gives CDR1 SQVTM, CDR2 ANQGSEA. CDR3 nucleotide sequence: TGCAGCGTTGAGGGACAGGGGGCATATCGGACCTTC. Its translation: CSVEGQGAYRTF.

The rearrangement uses TRBV7-3 and TRBJ1-1; D uncertain. The V end lost 6 bases, the J end lost 1 base, and 9 bases lay between the germline ends. Germline-derived CDR1 and CDR2 are SGHTA and FQGTGA. The CDR3 has 13 residues. CDR3 sequence (DNA): TGTGCCAGCAGACGCACGGGGAACACTGAAGCTTTCTTT. As protein: CASRRTGNTEAFF.

Here the CDR3 reads CASSQDVSGRRGGEKLFF. The CDR3 DNA is TGTGCCAGCAGCCAAGATGTTTCAGGCCGAAGGGGGGGCGAAAAACTGTTTTTT. The gene calls are TRBV4-2 and TRBJ1-4, with D perhaps TRBD1 (6 bases). This CDR3 contains 18 residues. CDR1 and CDR2 from the germline V gene are LGHNA and YNFKEQ. V lost 0 bases and J lost 8, with 22 bases in between.

J is TRBJ1-1 and V is TRBV6-5, with TRBD1 matching 9 bases. After removal of 2 bases from V and 7 bases from J, the junction contained 5 bases not matched to a gene. The CDR3 contains 14 residues. In germline, CDR1 is MNHEY, CDR2 SVGAGI. CDR3 loop: CASSYQTTGGEAFF. The CDR3 region has the DNA TGTGCCAGCAGTTACCAGACGACAGGGGGTGAAGCTTTCTTT.

A word on this clone: This specimen includes other DNA sequences encoding the same CDR3. The chain employs TRBV5-4 and TRBJ2-5; D might be TRBD1 or TRBD2, each matching 5 bases. CDR1 is SGHNT and CDR2 is YYREEE in the germline V gene (reference sequence). With 2 bases removed from V and 5 bases from J, the gap between germline ends came to 10 bases. The CDR3 loop spans 13 amino acids. Written as DNA, the CDR3 is TGTGCCAGCAGCTTCCGGGGCCGGGAGACCCAGTACTTC. It translates to CASSFRGRETQYF.

The chain uses TRBV3-1 (or the pseudogene TRBV3-2) and TRBJ2-5; D possibly uses TRBD1 or TRBD2 (6 bases each). Germline V lookup: CDR1 LGHDT, CDR2 YNNKEL (reference sequence). The CDR3 contains 18 residues. With 0 bases removed from V and 5 bases from J, the gap between germline ends came to 22 bases. CDR3 sequence (DNA): TGTGCCAGCAGCCAAGATCTCCCCGTGGGGGGCAGGGGTGAGACCCAGTACTTC. It translates to CASSQDLPVGGRGETQYF.

The V gene is TRBV5-1, the J gene TRBJ2-5; TRBD2 matches 9 bases. With V trimmed by 4 bases and J by 3 bases, 1 base remained unmatched. Looked up from germline, CDR1 is SGHRS and CDR2 is YFSETQ. CDR3 length: 13 residues. CDR3 DNA: TGCGCCAGCAGCATAGCGGGGGAAGAGACCCAGTACTTC. Protein sequence: CASSIAGEETQYF. Combining the CDR3 with reference TRBV5-1 and TRBJ2-5 gives the whole variable domain KAGVTQTPRYLIKTRGQQVTLSCSPISGHRSVSWYQQTPGQGLQFLFEYFSETQRNKGNFPGRFSGRQFSNSRSEMNVSTLELGDSALYLCASSIAGEETQYFGPGTRLLVL.

This chain uses TRBV10-2 with TRBJ1-4; possibly TRBD1 for D (6 bases). V was cut by 1 base and J by 8 bases, with 17 bases left in between. Germline V gene data show CDR1 as WSHSY and CDR2 as SAAADI. This CDR3 spans 16 amino acids. CDR3 loop: CASSEYRTVLREKLFF. The CDR3 nucleotides are TGCGCCAGCAGTGAGTACCGGACAGTACTTCGAGAAAAACTGTTTTTT.

CDR3 nucleotides: TGCGCCAGCAGCGGGGACAGGAGTTACAATGAGCAGTTCTTC. Translation: CASSGDRSYNEQFF. The J gene is TRBJ2-1, the V gene TRBV5-1, with TRBD1 matching over 8 bases. J lost 4 bases, V lost 4 bases, and 4 bases had no gene match. Germline lookup yields CDR1 SGHRS and CDR2 YFSETQ. The length of the CDR3 is 14 residues.

The chain employs TRBV7-2 and TRBJ2-7, with D possibly being TRBD2 (5 bases). Germline V lookup: CDR1 SGHTA, CDR2 FQGNSA. Deletions cut 3 bases from V and 0 bases from J, with 6 bases between. This CDR3 contains 13 residues. DNA for the CDR3: TGTGCCAGCAGCTTGGACTTCTCCTACGAGCAGTACTTC. This translates into CASSLDFSYEQYF. The full variable domain, in which reference TRBV7-2 and TRBJ2-7 provide the parts outside the CDR3, is GAGVSQSPSNKVTEKGKDVELRCDPISGHTALYWYRQSLGQGLEFLIYFQGNSAPDKSGLPSDRFSAERTGGSVSTLTIQRTQQEDSAVYLCASSLDFSYEQYFGPGTRLTVT.

The J gene is TRBJ1-3, the V gene TRBV5-1, with D unclear. Germline V lookup: CDR1 SGHRS, CDR2 YFSETQ. This CDR3 spans 13 amino acids. V lost 4 bases to trimming and J lost 2 bases, with 7 bases between them. The CDR3 reads CASSPTPGNTIYF. CDR3 in DNA: TGCGCCAGCAGCCCAACCCCTGGAAACACCATATATTTT.

This chain connects TRBV5-6 to TRBJ2-5; D may be TRBD1 (6 bases). CDR1 and CDR2 from the germline V gene are SGHDT and YYEEEE. This CDR3 contains 13 residues. The V end lost 0 bases, the J end lost 10 bases, and 13 bases lay between the germline ends. This CDR3 is CASSLEGQGIQYF. The CDR3 nucleotides read TGTGCCAGCAGCTTGGAGGGACAAGGGATCCAGTACTTC.

The V and J genes are TRBV9 and TRBJ2-2; D not resolved. Trimming removed 0 bases at V and 4 bases at J, with 13 bases between. CDR1 and CDR2 (germline): SGDLS, YYNGEE. The CDR3 length is 16 residues. CDR3 sequence: CASSVGHARRTGELFF. CDR3 coding DNA: TGTGCCAGCAGCGTAGGGCACGCCCGACGCACCGGGGAGCTGTTTTTT.

The chain recombines TRBV29-1 with TRBJ1-2; no clear D gene. The CDR3 has 11 residues. Trimming left V 4 bases short and J 5 bases short, with 8 bases between. CDR1 SQVTM and CDR2 ANQGSEA come from the germline V gene. CDR3 in amino acids: CSVAQLYGYTF. In DNA form, the CDR3 reads TGCAGCGTTGCACAGCTATATGGCTACACCTTC.

The V gene is TRBV7-3, the J gene TRBJ1-1, with 9 bases identical to TRBD1. CDR3 size: 14 residues. V gave up 5 bases and J gave up 1 base; unmatched junction bases: 2. The V gene's germline CDR1 is SGHTA and CDR2 FQGTGA. The CDR3 is CASSVGQGNTEAFF. For the CDR3, the DNA is TGTGCCAGCAGCGTGGGACAGGGGAACACTGAAGCTTTCTTT.

The CDR3 loop reads CASSELAASSYEQYF. CDR3 bases: TGTGCCAGCAGTGAACTTGCGGCAAGCTCCTACGAGCAGTACTTC. The V and J genes are TRBV2 and TRBJ2-7; no definite D call. Trimming left V 2 bases short and J 0 bases short, with 11 bases between. Per germline, CDR1 SNHLY and CDR2 FYNNEI. CDR3 length: 15 residues.

This chain uses TRBV3-1 (or the pseudogene TRBV3-2) with TRBJ2-7; D possibly corresponds to TRBD2 (5 bases). Trimming removed 4 bases from V and 2 bases from J, with 15 bases in between. This CDR3 comprises 15 residues. Germline loops: CDR1 LGHDT, CDR2 YNNKEL (reference sequence). Here the CDR3 reads CASSLRGNPAYEQYF. CDR3 nucleotides: TGTGCCAGCAGCCTCCGAGGGAACCCAGCCTACGAGCAGTACTTC.

V is TRBV12-5 and J is TRBJ2-3; maybe TRBD2 (6 bases). The CDR3 runs 16 residues. V dropped 4 bases and J dropped 0 bases, with 14 bases sitting between them. Per the germline V gene, CDR1 is LGHNT and CDR2 is FRNRAP. The CDR3 here is CASGSVLGTSTDTQYF. The CDR3 DNA reads as TGTGCTAGTGGTTCCGTGTTGGGGACTAGCACAGATACGCAGTATTTT.

The chain uses TRBV4-1 and TRBJ2-5; D uncertain. The J call may be incorrect, as the DNA end agrees better with TRBJ2-7. CDR1 and CDR2 from the germline V gene are MGHRA and YSYEKL. The CDR3 runs 16 residues. The CDR3: CASSQAGHLSSYEQYF. The CDR3 DNA sequence: TGCGCCAGCAGCCAAGCCGGCCACCTAAGCTCCTACGAGCAGTACTTC.

The CDR3 DNA sequence: TGTGCCAGTGGAGGTTGGAACACCATATATTTT. Translating it yields CASGGWNTIYF. The V call is TRBV28, the J call TRBJ1-3; D not certain. CDR3 length: 11 residues. Germline values: CDR1 MDHEN, CDR2 SYDVKM. V lost 9 bases and J lost 7, with 10 bases in between.

J is TRBJ2-7 and V is TRBV28; no clear D. Trimming shortened V by 10 bases and J by 2 bases, and 15 bases separated the two germline ends. CDR1 is MDHEN and CDR2 is SYDVKM in the germline V gene. The CDR3 has 13 amino acids. The CDR3, as DNA: TGTGCCACCCTCCGGTCGGTCGCCTACGAGCAGTACTTC. Its translation: CATLRSVAYEQYF.

The V call is TRBV28, the J call TRBJ1-4, with 10 bases fitting TRBD1. Germline V CDR1 and CDR2: MDHEN, SYDVKM. CDR3 length: 15 residues. The trim removed 5 bases at V and 7 bases at J, leaving 7 bases unmatched. In DNA form, the CDR3 reads TGTGCCAGCAGTCCACTGGACAGGGGGGGTGAAAAACTGTTTTTT. Translation: CASSPLDRGGEKLFF.

This sequence joins TRBV7-9 and TRBJ2-2, with a tentative D call TRBD2 (5 bases). The germline V gene has CDR1 SEHNR and CDR2 FQNEAQ (reference sequence). CDR3 length: 15 residues. Trimming pared 7 bases from V and 0 bases from J, leaving 12 bases between. The CDR3 spells CASTSLRANTGELFF. The CDR3 bases are TGTGCCAGCACCTCTTTGCGGGCGAACACCGGGGAGCTGTTTTTT.

This chain links TRBV7-9 with TRBJ2-7; D may be TRBD1 or TRBD2 (5 bases each). CDR1 SEHNR and CDR2 FQNEAQ come from the germline V gene (reference sequence). CDR3 length equals 15 residues. Trimming took off 5 bases at V and 0 bases at J, with 14 bases between the two ends. The DNA for the CDR3 is TGTGCCAGCAGCCCCGGAGGAAGGGGCTCCTACGAGCAGTACTTC. This encodes CASSPGGRGSYEQYF. The complete variable domain, with remaining parts taken from reference TRBV7-9 and TRBJ2-7, reads DTGVSQNPRHKITKRGQNVTFRCDPISEHNRLYWYRQTLGQGPEFLTYFQNEAQLEKSRLLSDRFSAERPKGSFSTLEIQRTEQGDSAMYLCASSPGGRGSYEQYFGPGTRLTVT.

The V gene is TRBV7-2, the J gene TRBJ2-7; 8 positions agree with TRBD1. Per germline, CDR1 SGHTA and CDR2 FQGNSA. Trimming removed 3 bases from V and 4 bases from J; junction bases left unmatched: 11. The CDR3 has 16 residues. The CDR3 DNA sequence: TGTGCCAGCAGCTTGGATTCGAGACAGGGGAGGTACGAGCAGTACTTC. Translating it yields CASSLDSRQGRYEQYF.

About this clone: The same CDR3 is also encoded by other DNA sequences in this sample. V usage is TRBV27 and J usage is TRBJ2-7, with D uncertain. Trimming removed 3 bases at V and 0 bases at J, with 6 bases between. CDR1 MNHEY and CDR2 SMNVEV come from the germline V gene (reference sequence). The CDR3 runs 13 residues. CDR3 DNA sequence: TGTGCCAGCAGTTTCTCCAGCTCCTACGAGCAGTACTTC. The encoded protein is CASSFSSSYEQYF.